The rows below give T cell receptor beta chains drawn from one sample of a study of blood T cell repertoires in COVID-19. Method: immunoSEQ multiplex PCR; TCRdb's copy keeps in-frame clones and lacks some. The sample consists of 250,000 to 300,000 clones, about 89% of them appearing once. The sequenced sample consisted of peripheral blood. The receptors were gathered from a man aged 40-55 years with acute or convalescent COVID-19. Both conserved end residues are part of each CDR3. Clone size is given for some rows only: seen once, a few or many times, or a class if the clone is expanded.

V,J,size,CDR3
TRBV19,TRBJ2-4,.,CASSKSRAKNIQYF
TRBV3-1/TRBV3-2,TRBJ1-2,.,CASSQEAGQVGYTF
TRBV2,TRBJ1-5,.,CASSLDRNLNQPQHF
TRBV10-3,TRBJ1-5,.,CAIRRGQDQPQHF
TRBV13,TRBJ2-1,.,CASSSGTSGSYNEQFF
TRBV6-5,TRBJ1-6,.,CASSFKGGSLHF
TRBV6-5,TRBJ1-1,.,CASSQNWNTEAFF
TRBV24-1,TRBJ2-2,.,CATSVGSGGPSNTGELFF
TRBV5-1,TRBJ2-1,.,CASSFMTGSSYNEQFF
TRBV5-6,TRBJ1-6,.,CASSFWGGSPLHF
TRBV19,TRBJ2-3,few,CASTRDFSTDTQYF
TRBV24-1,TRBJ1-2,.,CATSDLQGSGYTF
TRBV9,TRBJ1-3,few,CASSYRGAGNTIYF
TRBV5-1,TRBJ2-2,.,CASSPGQGARTGELFF
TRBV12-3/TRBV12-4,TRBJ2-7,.,CASSRTGGREQYF
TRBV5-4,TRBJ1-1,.,CASSLAFSGGVAEAFF
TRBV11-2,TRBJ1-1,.,CASSFRTGRNTEAFF
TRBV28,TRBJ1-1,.,CASSLWTLNTEAFF
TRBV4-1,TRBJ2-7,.,CASSQVGQQQYF
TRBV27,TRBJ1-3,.,CASSQGASGNTIYF
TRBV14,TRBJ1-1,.,CASTWGGASTEAFF
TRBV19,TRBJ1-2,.,CASSIDMSTGQYGYTF
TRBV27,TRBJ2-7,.,CASSLIGLALYEQYF
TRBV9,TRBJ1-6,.,CASSVVAGGGSPLHF
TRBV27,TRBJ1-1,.,CASSLSGRGTEAFF
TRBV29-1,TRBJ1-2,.,CSVEATRTIYGYTF
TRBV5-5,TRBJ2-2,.,CASKAGANWNTGELFF
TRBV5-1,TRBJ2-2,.,CASSLDRGLTGELFF
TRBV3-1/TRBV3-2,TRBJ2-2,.,CASSGRSGVNVANTGELFF
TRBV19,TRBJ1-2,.,CASTYSGTGGGNSYGYTF
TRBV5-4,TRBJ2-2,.,CASSLGTPGTGELFF
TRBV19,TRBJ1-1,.,CASSQQGNTEAFF